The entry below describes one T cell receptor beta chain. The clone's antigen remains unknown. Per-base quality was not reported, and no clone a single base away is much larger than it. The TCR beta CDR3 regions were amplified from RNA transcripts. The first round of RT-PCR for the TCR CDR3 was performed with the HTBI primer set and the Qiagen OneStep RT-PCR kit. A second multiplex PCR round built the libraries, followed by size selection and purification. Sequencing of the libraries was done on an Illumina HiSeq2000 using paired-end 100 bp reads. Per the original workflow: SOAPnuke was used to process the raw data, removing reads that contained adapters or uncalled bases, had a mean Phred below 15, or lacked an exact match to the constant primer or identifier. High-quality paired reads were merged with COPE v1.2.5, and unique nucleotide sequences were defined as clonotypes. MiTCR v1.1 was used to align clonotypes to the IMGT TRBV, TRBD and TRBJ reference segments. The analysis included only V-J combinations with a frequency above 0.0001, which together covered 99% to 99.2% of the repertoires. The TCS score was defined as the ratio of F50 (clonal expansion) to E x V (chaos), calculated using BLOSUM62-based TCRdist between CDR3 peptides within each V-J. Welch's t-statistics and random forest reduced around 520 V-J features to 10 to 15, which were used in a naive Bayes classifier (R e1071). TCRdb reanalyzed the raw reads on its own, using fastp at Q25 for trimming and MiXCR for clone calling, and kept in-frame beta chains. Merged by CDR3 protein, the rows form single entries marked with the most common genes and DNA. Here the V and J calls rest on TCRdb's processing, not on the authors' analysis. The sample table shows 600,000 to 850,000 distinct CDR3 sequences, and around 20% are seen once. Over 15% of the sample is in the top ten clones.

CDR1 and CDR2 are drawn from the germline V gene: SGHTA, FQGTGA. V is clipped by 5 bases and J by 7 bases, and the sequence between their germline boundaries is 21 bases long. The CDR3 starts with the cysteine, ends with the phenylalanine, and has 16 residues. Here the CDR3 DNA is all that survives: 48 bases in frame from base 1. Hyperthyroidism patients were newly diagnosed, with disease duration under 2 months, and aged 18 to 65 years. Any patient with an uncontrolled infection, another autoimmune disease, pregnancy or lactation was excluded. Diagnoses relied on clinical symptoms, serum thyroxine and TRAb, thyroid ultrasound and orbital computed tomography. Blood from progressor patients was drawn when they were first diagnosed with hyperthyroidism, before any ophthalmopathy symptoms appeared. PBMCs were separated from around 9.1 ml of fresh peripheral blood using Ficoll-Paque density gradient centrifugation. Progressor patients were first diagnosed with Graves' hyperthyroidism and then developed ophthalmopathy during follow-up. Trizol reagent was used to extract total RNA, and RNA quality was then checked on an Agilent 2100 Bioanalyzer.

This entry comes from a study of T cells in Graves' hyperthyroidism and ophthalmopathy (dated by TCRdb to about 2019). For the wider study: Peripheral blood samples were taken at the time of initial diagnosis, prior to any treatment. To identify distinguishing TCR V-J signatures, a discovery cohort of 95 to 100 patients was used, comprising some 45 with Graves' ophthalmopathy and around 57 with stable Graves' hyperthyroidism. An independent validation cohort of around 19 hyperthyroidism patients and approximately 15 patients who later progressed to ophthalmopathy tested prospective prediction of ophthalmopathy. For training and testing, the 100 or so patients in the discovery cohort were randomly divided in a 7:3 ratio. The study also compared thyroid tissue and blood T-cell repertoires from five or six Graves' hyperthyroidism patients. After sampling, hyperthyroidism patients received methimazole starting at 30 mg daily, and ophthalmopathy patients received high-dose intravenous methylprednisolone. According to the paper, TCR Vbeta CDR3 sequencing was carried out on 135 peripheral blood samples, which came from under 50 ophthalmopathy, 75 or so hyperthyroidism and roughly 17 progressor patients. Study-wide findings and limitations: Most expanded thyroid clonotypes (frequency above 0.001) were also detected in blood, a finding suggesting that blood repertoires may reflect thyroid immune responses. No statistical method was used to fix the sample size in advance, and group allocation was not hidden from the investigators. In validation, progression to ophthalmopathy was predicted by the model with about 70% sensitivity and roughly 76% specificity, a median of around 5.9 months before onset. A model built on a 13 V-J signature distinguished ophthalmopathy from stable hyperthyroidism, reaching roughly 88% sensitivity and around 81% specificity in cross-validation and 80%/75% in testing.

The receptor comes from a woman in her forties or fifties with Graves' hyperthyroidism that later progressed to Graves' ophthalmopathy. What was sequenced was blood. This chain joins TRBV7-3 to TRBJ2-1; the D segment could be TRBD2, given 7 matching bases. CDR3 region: CASSVPPRKGGNEQFF. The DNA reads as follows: TGTGCCAGCAGCGTCCCTCCCCGGAAGGGGGGGAATGAGCAGTTCTTC.